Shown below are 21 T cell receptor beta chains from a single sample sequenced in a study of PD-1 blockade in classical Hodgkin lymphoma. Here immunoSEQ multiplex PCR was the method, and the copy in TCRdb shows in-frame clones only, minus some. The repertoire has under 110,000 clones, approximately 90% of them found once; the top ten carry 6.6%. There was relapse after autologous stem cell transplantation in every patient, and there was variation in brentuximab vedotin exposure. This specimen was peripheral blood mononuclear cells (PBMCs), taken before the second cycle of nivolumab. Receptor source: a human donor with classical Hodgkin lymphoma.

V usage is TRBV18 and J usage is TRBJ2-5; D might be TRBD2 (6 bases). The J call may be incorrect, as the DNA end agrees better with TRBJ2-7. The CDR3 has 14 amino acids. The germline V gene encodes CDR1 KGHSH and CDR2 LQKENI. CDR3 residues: CASSPGGKNYEQYF. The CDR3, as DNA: TGTGCCAGCTCACCGGGGGGAAAAAACTACGAGCAGTACTTC.

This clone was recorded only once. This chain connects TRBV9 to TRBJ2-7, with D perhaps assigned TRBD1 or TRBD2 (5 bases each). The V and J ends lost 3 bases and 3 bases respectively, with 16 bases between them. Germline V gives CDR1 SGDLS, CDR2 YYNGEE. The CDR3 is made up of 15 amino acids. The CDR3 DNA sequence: TGTGCCAGCAGCGCCCCTTCGGGACCCAGCTACGAGCAGTACTTC. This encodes CASSAPSGPSYEQYF.

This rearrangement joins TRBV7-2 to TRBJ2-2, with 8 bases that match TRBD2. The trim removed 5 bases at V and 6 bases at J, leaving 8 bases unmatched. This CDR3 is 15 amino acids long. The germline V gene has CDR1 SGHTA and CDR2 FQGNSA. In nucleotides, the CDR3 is TGTGCCAGCAGCCCCTCGCGGGGGGCCCCCGGGGAGCTGTTTTTT. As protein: CASSPSRGAPGELFF.

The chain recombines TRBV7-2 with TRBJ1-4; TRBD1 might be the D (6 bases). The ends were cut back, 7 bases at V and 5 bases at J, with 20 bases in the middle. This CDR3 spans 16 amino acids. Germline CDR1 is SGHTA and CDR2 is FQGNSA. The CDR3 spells CASTLWALGGNEKLFF. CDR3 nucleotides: TGTGCCAGCACTCTGTGGGCCTTGGGGGGCAATGAAAAACTGTTTTTT. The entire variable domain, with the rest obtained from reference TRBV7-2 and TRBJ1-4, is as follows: GAGVSQSPSNKVTEKGKDVELRCDPISGHTALYWYRQSLGQGLEFLIYFQGNSAPDKSGLPSDRFSAERTGGSVSTLTIQRTQQEDSAVYLCASTLWALGGNEKLFFGSGTQLSVL.

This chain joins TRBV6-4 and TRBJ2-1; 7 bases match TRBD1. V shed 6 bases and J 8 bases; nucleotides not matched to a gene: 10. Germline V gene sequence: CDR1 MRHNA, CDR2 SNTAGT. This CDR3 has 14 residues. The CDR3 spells CASSPTGTQDEQFF. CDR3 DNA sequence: TGTGCCAGCAGCCCGACAGGGACCCAGGATGAGCAGTTCTTC.

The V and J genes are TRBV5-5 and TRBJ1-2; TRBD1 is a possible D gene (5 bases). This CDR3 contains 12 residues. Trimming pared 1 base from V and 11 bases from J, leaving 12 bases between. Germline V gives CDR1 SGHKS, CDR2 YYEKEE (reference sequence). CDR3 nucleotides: TGTGCCAGCAGCTTGTTAGGGACTGGGTACACCTTC. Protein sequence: CASSLLGTGYTF.

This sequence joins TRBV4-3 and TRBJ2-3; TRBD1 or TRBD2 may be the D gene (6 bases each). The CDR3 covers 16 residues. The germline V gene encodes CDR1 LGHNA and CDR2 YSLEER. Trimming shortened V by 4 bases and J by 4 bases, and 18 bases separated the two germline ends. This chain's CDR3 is CASSLSFRGGADTQYF. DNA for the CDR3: TGCGCCAGCAGCCTCTCGTTCAGGGGAGGTGCAGATACGCAGTATTTT.

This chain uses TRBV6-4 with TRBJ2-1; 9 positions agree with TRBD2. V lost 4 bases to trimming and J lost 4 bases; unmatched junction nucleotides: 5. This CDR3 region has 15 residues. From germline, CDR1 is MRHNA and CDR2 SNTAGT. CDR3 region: CASSVSGLAYNEQFF. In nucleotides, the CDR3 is TGTGCCAGCAGTGTTTCGGGACTAGCTTACAATGAGCAGTTCTTC.

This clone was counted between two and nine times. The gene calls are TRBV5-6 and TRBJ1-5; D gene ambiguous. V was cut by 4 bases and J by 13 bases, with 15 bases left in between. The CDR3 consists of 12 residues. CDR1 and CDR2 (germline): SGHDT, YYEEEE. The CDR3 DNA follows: TGTGCCAGCAGCGGAGAAAAGGACCGGCAGCATTTT. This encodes CASSGEKDRQHF.

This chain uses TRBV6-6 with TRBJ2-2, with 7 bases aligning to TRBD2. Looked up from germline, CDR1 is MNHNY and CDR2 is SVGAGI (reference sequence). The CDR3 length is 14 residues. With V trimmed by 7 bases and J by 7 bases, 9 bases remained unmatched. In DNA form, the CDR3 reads TGTGCCAGCAATATTCTGTCGGGGGGCGGGGAGCTGTTTTTT. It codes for CASNILSGGGELFF.

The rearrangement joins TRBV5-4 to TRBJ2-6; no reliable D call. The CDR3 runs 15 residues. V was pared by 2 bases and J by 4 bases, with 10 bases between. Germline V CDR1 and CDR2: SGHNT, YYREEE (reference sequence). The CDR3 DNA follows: TGTGCCAGCAGCTTAGAGCGTTCGGGGGCCAACGTCCTGACTTTC. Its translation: CASSLERSGANVLTF. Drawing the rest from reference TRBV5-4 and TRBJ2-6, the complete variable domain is ETGVTQSPTHLIKTRGQQVTLRCSSQSGHNTVSWYQQALGQGPQFIFQYYREEENGRGNFPPRFSGLQFPNYSSELNVNALELDDSALYLCASSLERSGANVLTFGAGSRLTVL.

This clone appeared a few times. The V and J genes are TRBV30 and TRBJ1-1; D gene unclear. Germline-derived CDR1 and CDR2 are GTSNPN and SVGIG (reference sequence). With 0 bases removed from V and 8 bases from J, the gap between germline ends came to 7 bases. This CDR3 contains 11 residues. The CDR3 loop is CAWSVNLEAFF. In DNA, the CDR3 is TGTGCCTGGAGTGTAAATCTAGAAGCTTTCTTT.

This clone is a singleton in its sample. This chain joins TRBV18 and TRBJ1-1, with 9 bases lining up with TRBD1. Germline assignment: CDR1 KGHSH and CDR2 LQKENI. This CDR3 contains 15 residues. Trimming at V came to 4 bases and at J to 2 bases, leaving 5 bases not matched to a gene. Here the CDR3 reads CASSRGQGGNTEAFF. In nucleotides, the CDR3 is TGTGCCAGCTCACGGGGACAGGGAGGAAACACTGAAGCTTTCTTT.

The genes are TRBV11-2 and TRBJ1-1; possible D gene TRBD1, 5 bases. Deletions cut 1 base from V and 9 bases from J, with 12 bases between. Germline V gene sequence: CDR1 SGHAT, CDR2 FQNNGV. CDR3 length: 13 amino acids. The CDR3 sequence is CASSLGSGRQAFF. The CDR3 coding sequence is TGTGCCAGCAGCTTAGGATCGGGACGACAAGCTTTCTTT.

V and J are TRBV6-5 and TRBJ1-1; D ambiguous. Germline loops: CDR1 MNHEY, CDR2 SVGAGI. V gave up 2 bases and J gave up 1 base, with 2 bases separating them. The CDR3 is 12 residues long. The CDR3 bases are TGTGCCAGCAGTTACCCGAACACTGAAGCTTTCTTT. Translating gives CASSYPNTEAFF.

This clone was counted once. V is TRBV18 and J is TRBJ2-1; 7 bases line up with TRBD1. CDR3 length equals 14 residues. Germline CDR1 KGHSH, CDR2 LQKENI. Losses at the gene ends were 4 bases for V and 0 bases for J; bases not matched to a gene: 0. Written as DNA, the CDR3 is TGTGCCAGCTCACGGGACAGCTCCTACAATGAGCAGTTCTTC. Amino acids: CASSRDSSYNEQFF.

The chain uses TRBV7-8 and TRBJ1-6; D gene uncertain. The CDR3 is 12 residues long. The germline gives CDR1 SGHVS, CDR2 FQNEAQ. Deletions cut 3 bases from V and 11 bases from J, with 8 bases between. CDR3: CASSLVQTPLHF. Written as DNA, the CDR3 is TGTGCCAGCAGCTTGGTACAAACACCCCTCCACTTT.

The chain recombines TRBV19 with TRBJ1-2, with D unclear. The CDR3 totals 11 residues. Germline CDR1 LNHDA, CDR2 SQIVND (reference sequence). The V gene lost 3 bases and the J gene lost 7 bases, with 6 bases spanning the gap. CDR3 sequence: CASSMAVGYTF. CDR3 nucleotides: TGTGCCAGTAGTATGGCGGTTGGCTACACCTTC.

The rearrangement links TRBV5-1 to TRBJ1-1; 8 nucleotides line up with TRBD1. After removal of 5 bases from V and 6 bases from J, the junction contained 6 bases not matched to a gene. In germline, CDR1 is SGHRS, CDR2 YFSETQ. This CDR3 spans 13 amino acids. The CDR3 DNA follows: TGCGCCAGCAGTTCAGGGGGCTGGCCTGAAGCTTTCTTT. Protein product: CASSSGGWPEAFF.

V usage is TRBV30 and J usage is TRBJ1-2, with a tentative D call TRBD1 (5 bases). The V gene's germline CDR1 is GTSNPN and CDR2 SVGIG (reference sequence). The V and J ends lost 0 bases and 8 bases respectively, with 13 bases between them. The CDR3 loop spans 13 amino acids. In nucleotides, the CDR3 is TGTGCCTGGAGTGTGGCAGGGAATGGAGGCTACACCTTC. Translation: CAWSVAGNGGYTF.

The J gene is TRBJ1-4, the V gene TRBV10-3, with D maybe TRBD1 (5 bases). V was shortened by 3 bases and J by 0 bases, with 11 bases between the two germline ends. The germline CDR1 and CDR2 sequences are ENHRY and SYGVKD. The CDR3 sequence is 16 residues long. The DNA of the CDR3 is TGTGCCATCAGTGAATGGGGCAGATCAACTAATGAAAAACTGTTTTTT. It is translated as CAISEWGRSTNEKLFF.